This T cell receptor beta chain was identified during a study of blood T cell repertoires in COVID-19. Study-level information: Sites in the United States, Italy and Spain provided acute and convalescent COVID-19 samples. Sample material is recorded as cDNA or gDNA derived from T cells, B-cell-depleted T cells, or PBMCs.

In the authors' workflow: Amplification of reference gene primers was used by the study to estimate nucleated cell counts. Method: immunoSEQ multiplex PCR; TCRdb's copy keeps in-frame clones and lacks some. The V and J calls and clone size are taken from that table; D and trimming were inferred from the DNA. The sample comprises 46,000 or so clones, roughly 85% of which are singletons, and 10% to 15% rests with the top ten. The source of this sequence is a human donor in a cohort sampled during active COVID-19. Specimen: peripheral blood.

CDR3 sequence: CASSYGRGLHEQYF. The CDR3 nucleotides are TGTGCCAGCAGCTACGGCAGGGGGCTCCACGAGCAGTACTTC. This chain connects TRBV5-6 to TRBJ2-7, with TRBD1 matching over 8 bases. The J segment lost 5 bases and the V segment lost 3 bases, leaving 7 bases of the junction unmatched. CDR1 and CDR2 from the germline V gene are SGHDT and YYEEEE. The CDR3 consists of 14 residues.